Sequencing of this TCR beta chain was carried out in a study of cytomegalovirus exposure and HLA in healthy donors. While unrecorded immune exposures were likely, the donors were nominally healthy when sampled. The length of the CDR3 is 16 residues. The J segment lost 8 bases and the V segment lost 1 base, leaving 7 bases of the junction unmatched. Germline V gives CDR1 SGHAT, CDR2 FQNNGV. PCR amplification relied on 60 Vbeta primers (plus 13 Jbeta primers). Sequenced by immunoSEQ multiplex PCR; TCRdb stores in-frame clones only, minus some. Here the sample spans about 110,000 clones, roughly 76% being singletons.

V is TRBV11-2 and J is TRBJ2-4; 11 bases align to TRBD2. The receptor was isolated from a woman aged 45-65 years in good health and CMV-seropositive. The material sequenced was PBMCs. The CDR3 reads CASSLGLAGGWDIQYF. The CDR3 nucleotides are TGTGCCAGCAGCTTAGGCCTAGCGGGGGGTTGGGACATTCAGTACTTC. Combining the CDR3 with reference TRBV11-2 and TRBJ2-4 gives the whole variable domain EAGVAQSPRYKIIEKRQSVAFWCNPISGHATLYWYQQILGQGPKLLIQFQNNGVVDDSQLPKDRFSAERLKGVDSTLKIQPAKLEDSAVYLCASSLGLAGGWDIQYFGAGTRLSVL.